These 22 T cell receptor beta chains originate from one sample sequenced in a study of vaccination and CD4 T cells after COVID-19. Sequenced with the Oncomine TCR Beta short-read assay was DNA taken from cultured CD4+ T cells. Each CDR3 protein is one row after TCRdb ran MiXCR on the PCR reads. The table has approximately 20,000 distinct CDR3 sequences, roughly 50% seen once; the top ten hold approximately 7.9%. The treatment is: roughly ten-day PBMC culture with coronavirus spike peptide pools or control peptides (ViraFEST assay). Their antigens are not known. The sequencing sample was made of CD4+ T cells from blood, cultured in vitro. Receptors originate from a human donor who had recovered from COVID-19.

V is TRBV7-9 and J is TRBJ2-3, with a tentative D call TRBD1 (7 bases). Trimming removed 4 bases from V and 2 bases from J, with 10 bases in between. Germline V gives CDR1 SEHNR, CDR2 FQNEAQ (reference sequence). This CDR3 has 14 amino acids. The CDR3 DNA reads as TGTGCCAGCAGCTCCAGGGGGGCCACAGATACGCAGTATTTT. Amino acids: CASSSRGATDTQYF. Complete variable domain (other parts from reference TRBV7-9 and TRBJ2-3): DTGVSQNPRHKITKRGQNVTFRCDPISEHNRLYWYRQTLGQGPEFLTYFQNEAQLEKSRLLSDRFSAERPKGSFSTLEIQRTEQGDSAMYLCASSSRGATDTQYFGPGTRLTVL.

This clonotype was observed a handful of times. The rearrangement uses TRBV30 and TRBJ1-2; D possibly corresponds to TRBD1 (5 bases). Germline loops: CDR1 GTSNPN, CDR2 SVGIG (reference sequence). The CDR3 has 14 amino acids. The V end was cut by 2 bases, the J end by 5 bases, with 15 bases between. The CDR3 coding sequence is TGTGCCTGGAGTAGAGGGGAGACAAGTTATGGCTACACCTTC. Residues: CAWSRGETSYGYTF.

The V and J genes are TRBV11-2 and TRBJ2-1, with 11 bases that match TRBD2. CDR3 size: 19 residues. The trim removed 1 base at V and 7 bases at J, leaving 15 bases unmatched. CDR1 SGHAT and CDR2 FQNNGV come from the germline V gene. The DNA for the CDR3 is TGTGCCAGCAGCTTAGGCCCCTCGATTAGCGGGAGGGGAGGGAATGAGCAGTTCTTC. Translation gives CASSLGPSISGRGGNEQFF. Combining the CDR3 with reference TRBV11-2 and TRBJ2-1 gives the whole variable domain EAGVAQSPRYKIIEKRQSVAFWCNPISGHATLYWYQQILGQGPKLLIQFQNNGVVDDSQLPKDRFSAERLKGVDSTLKIQPAKLEDSAVYLCASSLGPSISGRGGNEQFFGPGTRLTVL.

The V call is TRBV7-9, the J call TRBJ1-5, with 9 bases matching TRBD1. Trimming took 5 bases from V and 11 from J; bases not matched to a gene: 7. The CDR3 extends over 13 amino acids. Germline V gene data show CDR1 as SEHNR and CDR2 as FQNEAQ (reference sequence). The CDR3 DNA follows: TGTGCCAGCAGCCCAGGGACAGGGCCTTCCCAGCATTTT. The encoded protein is CASSPGTGPSQHF.

J is TRBJ2-5 and V is TRBV5-4; 12 nucleotides align to TRBD2. CDR3 size: 16 residues. V trimming: 2 bases; J trimming: 4 bases; junction bases outside the gene matches: 6. Germline V gene sequence: CDR1 SGHNT, CDR2 YYREEE (reference sequence). The CDR3: CASSFRLAGDVETQYF. CDR3 nucleotides: TGTGCCAGCAGCTTCAGACTAGCGGGAGATGTAGAGACCCAGTACTTC.

The genes are TRBV11-2 and TRBJ2-1; 7 nucleotides line up with TRBD1. The CDR3 contains 17 residues. The V and J ends lost 1 base and 0 bases, in that order; junction bases with no gene match: 6. CDR1 and CDR2 from the germline V gene are SGHAT and FQNNGV. This CDR3 reads CASSLGGAGGSYNEQFF. The CDR3 DNA is TGTGCCAGCAGCTTAGGTGGTGCAGGGGGCTCCTACAATGAGCAGTTCTTC.

V gene TRBV10-2 combines with J gene TRBJ1-2; TRBD1 matches at 7 bases. Germline CDR1 WSHSY, CDR2 SAAADI. This CDR3 region has 14 residues. The V gene end was trimmed by 2 bases and the J gene end by 0 bases; junction bases not matched to a gene: 0. CDR3 amino acids: CASSEGTANYGYTF. Here the CDR3 DNA reads TGCGCCAGCAGTGAGGGGACAGCTAACTATGGCTACACCTTC.

This chain links TRBV15 with TRBJ2-5; no definite D call. Germline values: CDR1 LNHNV, CDR2 YYDKDF (reference sequence). The CDR3 extends over 13 amino acids. The V end was cut by 0 bases, the J end by 8 bases, with 10 bases between. CDR3 sequence (DNA): TGTGCCACCAGCAGAGATCAAATTAGTACCCAGTACTTC. Translating gives CATSRDQISTQYF.

The chain employs TRBV6-1 and TRBJ1-6; D unclear. V lost 6 bases and J lost 10, with 16 bases in between. This CDR3 contains 14 residues. Germline V gene data show CDR1 as MNHNS and CDR2 as SASEGT. DNA for the CDR3: TGTGCCAGCAGGAAGGGCAACAGAGGATCACCCCTCCACTTT. Translated, it gives CASRKGNRGSPLHF.

The CDR3 protein is CASSPGTAGSNYGYTF. The CDR3 bases are TGTGCCAGCAGCCCGGGGACAGCAGGAAGTAACTATGGCTACACCTTC. The chain couples TRBV7-8 to TRBJ1-2; 7 bases match TRBD1. V was clipped by 5 bases and J by 1 base; unmatched bases: 10. The CDR3 runs 16 residues. The germline CDR1 and CDR2 sequences are SGHVS and FQNEAQ.

CDR3 coding DNA: TGCGCCAGCAGCTTGTTCGGCAGCCAAGAGACCCAGTACTTC. This sequence encodes CASSLFGSQETQYF. The V call is TRBV5-1, the J call TRBJ2-5, with D uncertain. CDR3 size: 14 residues. Germline V lookup: CDR1 SGHRS, CDR2 YFSETQ. V was cut by 1 base and J by 1 base, with 8 bases left in between.

The chain combines TRBV7-2 with TRBJ2-1; 12 nucleotides line up with TRBD2. The V gene's germline CDR1 is SGHTA and CDR2 FQGNSA. The V and J ends lost 0 bases and 2 bases, in that order; junction bases with no gene match: 5. The CDR3 runs to 18 residues. The CDR3 loop reads CASSLAGWTSGTYNEQFF. In nucleotides, the CDR3 is TGTGCCAGCAGCTTAGCCGGCTGGACTAGCGGGACCTACAATGAGCAGTTCTTC.

J is TRBJ1-5 and V is TRBV6-5; the D is unclear. V gave up 2 bases and J gave up 3 bases, with 17 bases separating them. CDR3 length: 17 amino acids. Germline CDR1 MNHEY, CDR2 SVGAGI. The CDR3 sequence is CASSYGRYRHPNQPQHF. The CDR3 region has the DNA TGTGCCAGCAGTTACGGAAGATACCGCCACCCCAATCAGCCCCAGCATTTT.

This chain links TRBV27 with TRBJ1-6; D unresolved. V lost 3 bases to trimming and J lost 7 bases, with 10 bases between them. Germline assignment: CDR1 MNHEY and CDR2 SMNVEV (reference sequence). The CDR3 has 14 amino acids. The CDR3 nucleotides are TGTGCCAGCAGTTTCGAGGAGGCGAATTCACCCCTCCACTTT. Translation: CASSFEEANSPLHF.

The V call is TRBV24-1, the J call TRBJ2-1, with D tentatively TRBD1 or TRBD2 (5 bases each). The CDR3 is 13 residues long. Germline V CDR1 and CDR2: KGHDR, SFDVKD. V lost 9 bases and J 3 bases, leaving 11 bases between the germline ends. This CDR3 reads CATGTPNYNEQFF. The CDR3 nucleotides are TGTGCCACCGGGACGCCAAACTACAATGAGCAGTTCTTC.

This clonotype has a handful of counts. This chain uses TRBV6-2 or TRBV6-3 with TRBJ2-1; D tentatively fits TRBD1 or TRBD2 (5 bases each). Looked up from germline, CDR1 is MNHEY and CDR2 is SVGEGT. The CDR3 sequence is 18 residues long. Trimming stripped 0 bases from V and 3 bases from J, with 18 bases between. The CDR3 is CASSYSLDTIGGYNEQFF. The CDR3 DNA reads TGTGCCAGCAGTTACTCCCTAGACACTATTGGGGGCTACAATGAGCAGTTCTTC.

The chain couples TRBV19 to TRBJ2-7; TRBD2 aligns across 13 bases. The CDR3 totals 15 residues. Germline lookup yields CDR1 LNHDA and CDR2 SQIVND (reference sequence). After removal of 5 bases from V and 6 bases from J, the junction contained 7 bases not matched to a gene. CDR3 bases: TGTGCCAGTAGTCCCCGACTAGCGGGAGGAGGCGAGCAGTACTTC. Translation: CASSPRLAGGGEQYF.

V and J are TRBV30 and TRBJ1-5, with D possibly matching TRBD1 (6 bases). Trimming left V 0 bases short and J 3 bases short, with 12 bases between. The CDR3 is made up of 15 amino acids. From germline, CDR1 is GTSNPN and CDR2 SVGIG (reference sequence). The CDR3 reads CAWSVRGDTNQPQHF. The CDR3 nucleotides are TGTGCCTGGAGTGTTCGAGGGGACACCAATCAGCCCCAGCATTTT. The whole variable domain, remainder taken from reference TRBV30 and TRBJ1-5, is SQTIHQWPATLVQPVGSPLSLECTVEGTSNPNLYWYRQAAGRGLQLLFYSVGIGQISSEVPQNLSASRPQDRQFILSSKKLLLSDSGFYLCAWSVRGDTNQPQHFGDGTRLSIL.

The chain couples TRBV27 to TRBJ1-5; D might be TRBD1 (5 bases). The V end was cut by 6 bases, the J end by 3 bases, with 9 bases between. The CDR3 totals 13 residues. CDR1 and CDR2 from the germline V gene are MNHEY and SMNVEV (reference sequence). The CDR3 reads CASSNRNNQPQHF. The CDR3 DNA reads as TGTGCCAGCAGCAACAGGAACAATCAGCCCCAGCATTTT.

V is TRBV10-3 and J is TRBJ2-5, with TRBD1 identical over 8 bases. The germline V gene encodes CDR1 ENHRY and CDR2 SYGVKD. The V and J ends lost 9 bases and 2 bases, in that order; junction bases with no gene match: 5. The CDR3 runs 13 residues. CDR3 in amino acids: CAIRTGRQETQYF. CDR3 nucleotide sequence: TGTGCCATAAGGACAGGGAGACAAGAGACCCAGTACTTC.

The genes are TRBV18 and TRBJ1-2, with 7 bases identical to TRBD1. The length of the CDR3 is 13 residues. The germline gives CDR1 KGHSH, CDR2 LQKENI. Trimming at V came to 5 bases and at J to 10 bases, leaving 10 bases not matched to a gene. The CDR3 region is CASSSARGQHYTF. In DNA, the CDR3 is TGTGCCAGCTCATCCGCGAGGGGACAGCACTACACCTTC.

This clonotype counts as medium-sized. V and J are TRBV20-1 and TRBJ1-2; unclear D gene. Germline CDR1 is DFQATT and CDR2 is SNEGSKA (reference sequence). V shed 5 bases and J shed 2 bases, with 6 bases lying between them. The CDR3 has 11 residues. CDR3 amino acids: CSAHVNYGYTF. CDR3 bases: TGCAGTGCTCATGTAAACTATGGCTACACCTTC.